The sequence of this T cell receptor beta chain was determined in a study of blood T cells in healthy people across ages. Overall study findings and caveats: TCR beta diversity, measured per million T cells, fell in a roughly linear way with age.

The use of a sample-barcoded 5' primer and a J-beta primer mix characterized a second PCR of about 6 to 11 cycles. Researchers report that a template-switch adaptor with 12 random nucleotides tagged each cDNA molecule. TCRdb re-called the 5' RACE reads with MiXCR, one entry per CDR3 protein. This sample has around 1,000,000 distinct CDR3 sequences, with less than 25% found just once. This clonotype turned up a few times. The antigen is undetermined. The data also belong to a second study, concerning T cells of mothers and their children.

Material for sequencing was blood. This clonotype originated in a girl aged 2 to 9 in good health.

The DNA for the CDR3 is TGCAGCGTTCGGGGTCCGACCCCGGGACAGAGCTCCTACGAGCAGTACTTC. Encoded protein: CSVRGPTPGQSSYEQYF. This chain connects TRBV29-1 to TRBJ2-7; 7 bases agree with TRBD1. CDR3 length: 17 residues. The junction had 16 bases not matched to a gene; V was cut back by 5 bases and J by 0 bases. Germline loops: CDR1 SQVTM, CDR2 ANQGSEA.